This is a list of T cell receptor beta chains from one sample in a study of memory CD4+ T cells and cytomegalovirus serostatus. Measured with immunoSEQ multiplex PCR; TCRdb has only the in-frame clones, and not every one. The table includes approximately 50,000 clones, 60% to 75% detected once. The sequencing sample was made of memory CD4+ T cells from blood. The origin of the receptors is an adult in good health and CMV-seropositive. Both conserved end residues are part of each CDR3. Each record gives: CDR3 DNA, CDR3 protein, V gene, J gene, clone size, D gene. The D gene is left open where the match is weak. Some rows mark clone size as missing; the rest say once, few, many or name a class of expanded clone.

TGTGCCGGCCACAGGTTCGGCACTGAAGCTTTCTTT,CAGHRFGTEAFF,TRBV6-1,TRBJ1-1,-,-
TGCAGCGTGGGGGGCGTTGAAGCCCATTATGGCTACACCTTC,CSVGGVEAHYGYTF,TRBV29-1,TRBJ1-2,-,-
TGTGCCTGGAGATCTCGGACAGTAGAGACCCAGTACTTC,CAWRSRTVETQYF,TRBV30,TRBJ2-5,-,-
TGCAGCGTTCGACAAGACGAAAACTATGGCTACACCTTC,CSVRQDENYGYTF,TRBV29-1,TRBJ1-2,medium-sized,-
TGTGCCAGCGGGGTAGGAACCCAGTACTTC,CASGVGTQYF,TRBV19,TRBJ2-5,-,-
TGTGCCAGCAGCGTCGGCGGCTCTGGGGCCAACGTCCTGACTTTC,CASSVGGSGANVLTF,TRBV9,TRBJ2-6,few,-
TGCGCCAGCAGCCCATCAGACACCATATATTTT,CASSPSDTIYF,TRBV5-1,TRBJ1-3,-,-
TGTGCCAGCAGCTTAGTGTCGGGAGATACGCAGTATTTT,CASSLVSGDTQYF,TRBV7-9,TRBJ2-3,-,-
TGTGCCAGCAGCAGAGGGTACGAGCAGTTCTTC,CASSRGYEQFF,TRBV27,TRBJ2-1,-,-
TGCGCCAGCAGTGAAGGGGCTAGCACAGATACGCAGTATTTT,CASSEGASTDTQYF,TRBV10-2,TRBJ2-3,-,-
TGTGCCAGCAGTGTCGTAGAGACCCAGTACTTC,CASSVVETQYF,TRBV2,TRBJ2-5,once,-
TGTGCCAGCAGCATAAGACAGGGGGGACGGGAGACCCAGTACTTC,CASSIRQGGRETQYF,TRBV5-8,TRBJ2-5,once,TRBD1
TGTGCCAGCCACAACGATCGACAGGGTCGCGAGCAGTACTTC,CASHNDRQGREQYF,TRBV28,TRBJ2-7,-,TRBD1
TGTGCCAGCATTGGGGGGGGCGATACGCAGTATTTT,CASIGGGDTQYF,TRBV6-6,TRBJ2-3,-,-
TGTGCCAGCAGCTCCGAGGGGGCGGTGAGCACCGGGGAGCTGTTTTTT,CASSSEGAVSTGELFF,TRBV7-7,TRBJ2-2,once,TRBD1
TGTGCCAGCCATTCATTCATGAACACTGAAGCTTTCTTT,CASHSFMNTEAFF,TRBV27,TRBJ1-1,few,-
TGTGCCAGCAGCTTAGGCGTGAACTATGGCTACACCTTC,CASSLGVNYGYTF,TRBV11-3,TRBJ1-2,-,-